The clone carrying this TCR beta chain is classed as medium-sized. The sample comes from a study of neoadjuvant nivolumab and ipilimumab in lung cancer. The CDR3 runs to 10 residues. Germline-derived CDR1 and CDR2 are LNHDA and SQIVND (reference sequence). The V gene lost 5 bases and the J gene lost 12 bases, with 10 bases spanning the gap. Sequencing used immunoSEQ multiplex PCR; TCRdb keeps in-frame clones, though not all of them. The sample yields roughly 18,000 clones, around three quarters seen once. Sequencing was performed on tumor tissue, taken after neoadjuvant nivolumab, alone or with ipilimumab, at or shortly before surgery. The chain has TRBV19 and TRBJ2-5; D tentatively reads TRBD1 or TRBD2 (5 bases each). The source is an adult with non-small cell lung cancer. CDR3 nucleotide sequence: TGTGCCAGTAGTCCCGGGACGGAGTACTTC. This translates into CASSPGTEYF. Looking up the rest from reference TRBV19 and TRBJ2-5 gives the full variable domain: DGGITQSPKYLFRKEGQNVTLSCEQNLNHDAMYWYRQDPGQGLRLIYYSQIVNDFQKGDIAEGYSVSREKKESFPLTVTSAQKNPTAFYLCASSPGTEYFGPGTRLLVL.